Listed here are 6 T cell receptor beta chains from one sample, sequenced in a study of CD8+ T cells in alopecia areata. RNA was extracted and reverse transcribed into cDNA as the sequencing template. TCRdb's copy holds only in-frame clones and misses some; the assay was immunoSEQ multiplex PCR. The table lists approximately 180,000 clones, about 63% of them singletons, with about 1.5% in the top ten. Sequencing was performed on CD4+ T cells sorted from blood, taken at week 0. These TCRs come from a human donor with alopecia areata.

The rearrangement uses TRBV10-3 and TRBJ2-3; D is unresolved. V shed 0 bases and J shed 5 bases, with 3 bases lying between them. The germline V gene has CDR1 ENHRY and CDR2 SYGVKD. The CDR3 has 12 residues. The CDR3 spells CAISESGDTQYF. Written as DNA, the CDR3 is TGTGCCATCAGTGAGTCGGGAGATACGCAGTATTTT.

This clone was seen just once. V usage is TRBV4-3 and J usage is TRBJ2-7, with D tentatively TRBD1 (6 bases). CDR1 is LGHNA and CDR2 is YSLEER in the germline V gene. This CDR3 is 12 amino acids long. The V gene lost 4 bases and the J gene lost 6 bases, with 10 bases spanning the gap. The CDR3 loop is CASSRTGSEQYF. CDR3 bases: TGCGCCAGCAGCCGAACAGGGAGCGAGCAGTACTTC.

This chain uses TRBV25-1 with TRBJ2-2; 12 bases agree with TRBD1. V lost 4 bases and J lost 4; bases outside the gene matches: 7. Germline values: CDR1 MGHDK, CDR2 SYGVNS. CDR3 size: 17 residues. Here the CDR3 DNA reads TGTGCCAGCAGTGGGGGACAGGGGGCGCGAGGCACCGGGGAGCTGTTTTTT. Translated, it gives CASSGGQGARGTGELFF.

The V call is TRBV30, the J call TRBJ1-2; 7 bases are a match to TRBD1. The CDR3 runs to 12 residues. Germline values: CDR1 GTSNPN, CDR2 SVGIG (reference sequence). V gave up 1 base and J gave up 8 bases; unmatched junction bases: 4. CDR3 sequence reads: CAWSGRQGGYTF. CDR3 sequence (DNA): TGTGCCTGGAGTGGAAGACAGGGCGGCTACACCTTC.

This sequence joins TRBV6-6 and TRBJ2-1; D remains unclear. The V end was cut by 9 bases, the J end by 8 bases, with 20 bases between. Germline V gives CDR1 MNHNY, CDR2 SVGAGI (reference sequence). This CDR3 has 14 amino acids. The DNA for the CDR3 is TGTGCCAGTCGGCCCGCGACTCAGCACCATGAGCAGTTCTTC. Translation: CASRPATQHHEQFF.

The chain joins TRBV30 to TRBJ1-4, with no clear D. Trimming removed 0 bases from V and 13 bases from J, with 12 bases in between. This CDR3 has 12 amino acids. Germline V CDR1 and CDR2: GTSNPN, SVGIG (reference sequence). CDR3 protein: CAWSVDGIGLFF. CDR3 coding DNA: TGTGCCTGGAGTGTTGATGGAATAGGACTGTTTTTT.